This T cell receptor (beta chain) was captured in a study of radiation and T cells in renal cell carcinoma. This CDR3 is 18 amino acids long. With V trimmed by 0 bases and J by 4 bases, 14 bases remained unmatched. Germline CDR1 and CDR2: SGDLS and YYNGEE. Time point here: blood 2 weeks post-SBRT. Described treatment: 15 Gy SBRT to primary tumor, nephrectomy 4 weeks later. Measured with immunoSEQ multiplex PCR; TCRdb has only the in-frame clones, and not every one. The sample comprises about 130,000 clones, around 89% of which are singletons, and approximately 5.8% rests with the top ten. The clonotype comes from a woman between 70 and 85 years old with renal cell carcinoma. The source was blood, collected from a patient whose treatment included radiotherapy and nephrectomy. The genes are TRBV9 and TRBJ2-7; 9 positions match TRBD1. In nucleotides, the CDR3 is TGTGCCAGCAGCGTAGGGACAGGGGTCCCTTCCCTACGGTACGAGCAGTACTTC. Translating gives CASSVGTGVPSLRYEQYF.